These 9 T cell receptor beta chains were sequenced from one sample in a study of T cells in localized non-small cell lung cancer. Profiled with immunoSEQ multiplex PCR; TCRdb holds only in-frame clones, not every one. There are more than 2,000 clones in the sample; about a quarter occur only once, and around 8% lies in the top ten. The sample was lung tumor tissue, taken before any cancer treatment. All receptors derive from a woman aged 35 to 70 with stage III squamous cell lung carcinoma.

This chain's CDR3 is CASSEAGANSPLHF. The CDR3 DNA sequence: TGTGCCAGCAGTGAAGCAGGGGCCAATTCACCCCTCCACTTT. J is TRBJ1-6 and V is TRBV25-1; a weak D match, TRBD1 (6 bases). Germline values: CDR1 MGHDK, CDR2 SYGVNS. The CDR3 is 14 residues long. Trimming shortened V by 2 bases and J by 7 bases, and 9 bases separated the two germline ends. Full variable domain (outside the CDR3, taken from reference TRBV25-1 and TRBJ1-6): EADIYQTPRYLVIGTGKKITLECSQTMGHDKMYWYQQDPGMELHLIHYSYGVNSTEKGDLSSESTVSRIRTEHFPLTLESARPSHTSQYLCASSEAGANSPLHFGNGTRLTVT.

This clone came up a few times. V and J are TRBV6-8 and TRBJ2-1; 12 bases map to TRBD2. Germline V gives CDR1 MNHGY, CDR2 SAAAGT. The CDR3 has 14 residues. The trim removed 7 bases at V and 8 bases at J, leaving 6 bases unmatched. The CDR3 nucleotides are TGTGCCAGCACTCCGACTAGCGGGGGATATGAGCAGTTCTTC. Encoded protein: CASTPTSGGYEQFF.

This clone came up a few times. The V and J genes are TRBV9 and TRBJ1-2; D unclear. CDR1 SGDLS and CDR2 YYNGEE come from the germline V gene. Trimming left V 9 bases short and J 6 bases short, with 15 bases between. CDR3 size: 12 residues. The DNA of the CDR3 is TGTGCCACCTCCCGGGAAGGGAATGGCTACACCTTC. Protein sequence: CATSREGNGYTF.

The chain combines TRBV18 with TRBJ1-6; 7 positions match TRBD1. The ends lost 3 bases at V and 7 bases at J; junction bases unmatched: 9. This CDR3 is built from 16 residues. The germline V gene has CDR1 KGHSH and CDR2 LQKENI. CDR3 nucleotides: TGTGCCAGCTCACCGACGTGGGACAGAAAAAATTCACCCCTCCACTTT. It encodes CASSPTWDRKNSPLHF.

The CDR3 spells CSVGIQGISGELFF. The CDR3 DNA reads as TGCAGCGTGGGCATACAGGGAATTAGCGGGGAGCTGTTTTTT. The J gene is TRBJ2-2, the V gene TRBV29-1, with a tentative D call TRBD1 (6 bases). The CDR3 sequence is 14 residues long. V shed 6 bases and J shed 7 bases, with 18 bases lying between them. The germline gives CDR1 SQVTM, CDR2 ANQGSEA.

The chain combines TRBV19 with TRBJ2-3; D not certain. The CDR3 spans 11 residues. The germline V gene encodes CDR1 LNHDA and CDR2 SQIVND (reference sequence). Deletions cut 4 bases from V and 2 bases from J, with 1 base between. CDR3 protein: CASSNTDTQYF. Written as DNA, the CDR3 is TGTGCCAGTAGTAACACAGATACGCAGTATTTT. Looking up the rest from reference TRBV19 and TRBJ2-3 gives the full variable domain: DGGITQSPKYLFRKEGQNVTLSCEQNLNHDAMYWYRQDPGQGLRLIYYSQIVNDFQKGDIAEGYSVSREKKESFPLTVTSAQKNPTAFYLCASSNTDTQYFGPGTRLTVL.

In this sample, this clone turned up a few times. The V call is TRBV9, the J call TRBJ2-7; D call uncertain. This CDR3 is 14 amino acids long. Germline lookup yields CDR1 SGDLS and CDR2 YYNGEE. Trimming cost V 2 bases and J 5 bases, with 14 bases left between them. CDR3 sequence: CASSVTLGMHEQYF. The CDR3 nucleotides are TGTGCCAGCAGCGTTACCCTTGGAATGCACGAGCAGTACTTC.

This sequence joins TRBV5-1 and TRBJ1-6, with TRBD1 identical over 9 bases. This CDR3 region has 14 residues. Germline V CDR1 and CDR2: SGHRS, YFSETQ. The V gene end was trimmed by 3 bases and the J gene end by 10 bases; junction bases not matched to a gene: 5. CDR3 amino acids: CASSSRDRDSPLHF. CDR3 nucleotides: TGCGCCAGCAGCTCCCGGGACAGGGACTCACCCCTCCACTTT.

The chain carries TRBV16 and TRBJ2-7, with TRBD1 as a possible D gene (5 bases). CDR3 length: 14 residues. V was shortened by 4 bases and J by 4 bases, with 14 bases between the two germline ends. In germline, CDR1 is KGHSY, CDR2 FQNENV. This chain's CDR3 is CASSPRARVYEQYF. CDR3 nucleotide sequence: TGTGCCAGCAGCCCCCGGGCCAGGGTTTACGAGCAGTACTTC. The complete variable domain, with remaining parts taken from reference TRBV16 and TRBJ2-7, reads GEEVAQTPKHLVRGEGQKAKLYCAPIKGHSYVFWYQQVLKNEFKFLISFQNENVFDETGMPKERFSAKCLPNSPCSLEIQATKLEDSAVYFCASSPRARVYEQYFGPGTRLTVT.